This T cell receptor beta chain originates from a study of blood T cell repertoires in COVID-19. Whole-study context: In each case, the material was cDNA or gDNA derived from T cells, B-cell-depleted T cells, or PBMCs.

Original processing methods: From reference gene primer amplification, estimates of nucleated cell counts were derived. This table comes from immunoSEQ multiplex PCR, and its TCRdb copy is limited to in-frame clones, with some not included. V, J and clone size are those of that table, while D and trimming were read from the DNA. The sample lists a few hundred thousand clones, around 85% occurring once. V was trimmed by 2 bases and J by 5 bases, leaving 12 bases between them. There are 14 residues in the CDR3. Germline V CDR1 and CDR2: MNHEY, SVGAGI. This chain joins TRBV6-5 and TRBJ1-1; D is unresolved. This TCR was sampled from a human donor in a cohort sampled during active COVID-19. Sequences were obtained from peripheral blood. CDR3 coding DNA: TGTGCCAGCAGTTACACCCAACTCGGTACTGAAGCTTTCTTT. It translates to CASSYTQLGTEAFF.